A selection of T cell receptor beta chains follows, all from one sample in a study of graft-versus-host responses after intestinal transplantation. Sequenced by immunoSEQ multiplex PCR; TCRdb stores in-frame clones only, minus some. Of tens of thousands of clones in the sample, roughly 95% were seen once. What these receptors recognize is not known. Specimen: unstimulated CD8+ T cells sorted from spleen or lymph node cells, collected before transplant. All receptors come from a human donor who was the organ donor for an intestinal transplant. The CDR3 runs from the conserved cysteine through the conserved F or W. Fields, in order: clone size, D gene, J gene, V gene, CDR3 DNA, CDR3 protein. The D gene is left open where the match is weak. The size field is filled for only some rows; it gives once, few, many or a size class.

size: NA; D: TRBD1; J: TRBJ2-7; V: TRBV25-1; DNA: TGTGCCAGCAGTGAACCCGGGACAGAATACTACGAGCAGTACTTC; CDR3: CASSEPGTEYYEQYF
size: NA; D: TRBD1; J: TRBJ2-1; V: TRBV5-1; DNA: TGCGCCAGCAGCTTGAGCGTACCGGGACAGGGTATCTTATATGAGCAGTTCTTC; CDR3: CASSLSVPGQGILYEQFF
size: NA; D: NA; J: TRBJ1-1; V: TRBV5-4; DNA: TGTGCCAGCAGCTTGGACTTGGAAACCACTGAAGCTTTCTTT; CDR3: CASSLDLETTEAFF
size: NA; D: TRBD1; J: TRBJ1-4; V: TRBV7-8; DNA: TGTGCCAGTGGACAGGGAATGGGTAATGAAAAACTGTTTTTT; CDR3: CASGQGMGNEKLFF
size: NA; D: NA; J: TRBJ1-2; V: TRBV7-9; DNA: TGTGCCAGCAGAGCGGACTCCTACCAAGCTAACTATGGCTACACCTTC; CDR3: CASRADSYQANYGYTF
size: NA; D: NA; J: TRBJ2-7; V: TRBV7-9; DNA: TGTGCCAGCAGCTTAGCGCCGGGATTCGACGAGCAGTACTTC; CDR3: CASSLAPGFDEQYF
size: NA; D: NA; J: TRBJ2-1; V: TRBV27; DNA: TGTGCCAGCAGTTTACTGACCCAAATGGAGCAGTTCTTC; CDR3: CASSLLTQMEQFF
size: NA; D: NA; J: TRBJ1-2; V: TRBV4-1; DNA: TGCGCCAGCAGCCAAGACGCGTCTGTATATGGCTACACCTTC; CDR3: CASSQDASVYGYTF
size: once; D: NA; J: TRBJ1-4; V: TRBV28; DNA: TGTGCCAGTCGACTACGGGGGGTAGAGGAAAAACTGTTTTTT; CDR3: CASRLRGVEEKLFF
size: once; D: NA; J: TRBJ1-5; V: TRBV28; DNA: TGTGCCAGCAGTTTCCAACTTTATAGCAATCAGCCCCAGCATTTT; CDR3: CASSFQLYSNQPQHF
size: NA; D: TRBD1; J: TRBJ1-1; V: TRBV11-2; DNA: TGTGCCAGCAGCCCAGGGACAGTCTTAGATGAAGCTTTCTTT; CDR3: CASSPGTVLDEAFF
size: NA; D: NA; J: TRBJ2-7; V: TRBV5-1; DNA: TGCGCCAGCAGCTTGGACGGCTACGAGCAGTACTTC; CDR3: CASSLDGYEQYF
size: NA; D: NA; J: TRBJ1-5; V: TRBV27; DNA: TGTGCCAGCAGTCCATATAGCAATCAGCCCCAGCATTTT; CDR3: CASSPYSNQPQHF
size: NA; D: NA; J: TRBJ1-2; V: TRBV4-2; DNA: TGTGCCAGCAGCCAAGGAACAGGTGACTATGGCTACACCTTC; CDR3: CASSQGTGDYGYTF
size: NA; D: TRBD2; J: TRBJ2-5; V: TRBV9; DNA: TGTGCCAGCAGCGTATGGGGAGGGGAGACCCAGTACTTC; CDR3: CASSVWGGETQYF
size: once; D: NA; J: TRBJ1-3; V: TRBV28; DNA: TGTGCCAGCAGTCAAGTTGGAAACACCATATATTTT; CDR3: CASSQVGNTIYF
size: NA; D: NA; J: TRBJ1-6; V: TRBV4-2; DNA: TGTGCCAGCAGCCAAGATTACGGCGGGAATTCACCCCTCCACTTT; CDR3: CASSQDYGGNSPLHF
size: NA; D: NA; J: TRBJ1-1; V: TRBV28; DNA: TGTGCCAGCAGCGACAGTGACAGGAACACTGAAGCTTTCTTT; CDR3: CASSDSDRNTEAFF